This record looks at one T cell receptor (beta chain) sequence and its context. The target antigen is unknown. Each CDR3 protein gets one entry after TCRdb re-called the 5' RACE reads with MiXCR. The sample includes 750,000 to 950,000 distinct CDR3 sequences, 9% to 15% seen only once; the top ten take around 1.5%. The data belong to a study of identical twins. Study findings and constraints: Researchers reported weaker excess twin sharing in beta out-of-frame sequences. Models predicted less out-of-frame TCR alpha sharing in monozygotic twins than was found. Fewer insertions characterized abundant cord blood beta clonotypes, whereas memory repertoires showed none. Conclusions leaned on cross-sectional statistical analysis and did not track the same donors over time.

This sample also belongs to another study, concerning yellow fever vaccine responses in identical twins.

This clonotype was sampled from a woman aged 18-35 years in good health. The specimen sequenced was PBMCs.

CDR3 in DNA: TGTGCCAGCAGCCAGGCAGGGGGTTATACTGAAGCTTTCTTT. Amino acids: CASSQAGGYTEAFF. The chain couples TRBV3-1 to TRBJ1-1; TRBD1 matches at 7 bases. CDR3 length: 14 amino acids. The V gene's germline CDR1 is LGHDT and CDR2 YNNKEL (reference sequence). Unmatched junction bases numbered 6, after V lost 3 bases and J lost 5 bases.